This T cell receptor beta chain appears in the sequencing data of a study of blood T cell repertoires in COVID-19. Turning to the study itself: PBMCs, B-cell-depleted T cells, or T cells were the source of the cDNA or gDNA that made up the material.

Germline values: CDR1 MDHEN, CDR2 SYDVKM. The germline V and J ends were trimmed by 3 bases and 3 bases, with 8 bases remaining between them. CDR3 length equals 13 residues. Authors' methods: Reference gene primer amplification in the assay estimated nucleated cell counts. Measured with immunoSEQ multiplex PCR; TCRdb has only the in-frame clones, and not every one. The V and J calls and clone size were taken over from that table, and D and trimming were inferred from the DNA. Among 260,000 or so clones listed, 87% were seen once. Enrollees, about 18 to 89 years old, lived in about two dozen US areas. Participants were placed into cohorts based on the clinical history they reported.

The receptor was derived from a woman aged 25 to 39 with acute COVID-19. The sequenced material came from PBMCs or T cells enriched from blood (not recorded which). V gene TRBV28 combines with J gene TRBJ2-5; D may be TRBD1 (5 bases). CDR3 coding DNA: TGTGCCAGCAGTTTTGCACAGGAAGAGACCCAGTACTTC. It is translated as CASSFAQEETQYF.